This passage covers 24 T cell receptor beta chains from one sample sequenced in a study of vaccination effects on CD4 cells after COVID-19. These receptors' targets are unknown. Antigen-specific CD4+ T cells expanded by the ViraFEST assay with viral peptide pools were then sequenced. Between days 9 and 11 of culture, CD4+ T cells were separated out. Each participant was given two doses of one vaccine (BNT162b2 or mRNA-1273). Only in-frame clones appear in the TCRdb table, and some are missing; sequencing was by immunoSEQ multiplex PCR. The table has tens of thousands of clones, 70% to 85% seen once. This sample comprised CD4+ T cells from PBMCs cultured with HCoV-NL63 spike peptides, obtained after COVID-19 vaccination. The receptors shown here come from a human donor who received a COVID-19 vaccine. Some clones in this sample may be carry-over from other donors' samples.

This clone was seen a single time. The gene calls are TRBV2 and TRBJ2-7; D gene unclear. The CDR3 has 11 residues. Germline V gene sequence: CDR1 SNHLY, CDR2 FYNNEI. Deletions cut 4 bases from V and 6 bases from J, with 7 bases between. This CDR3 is CASSVLIEQYV. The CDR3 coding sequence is TGTGCCAGCAGTGTTCTGATCGAGCAGTACGTC.

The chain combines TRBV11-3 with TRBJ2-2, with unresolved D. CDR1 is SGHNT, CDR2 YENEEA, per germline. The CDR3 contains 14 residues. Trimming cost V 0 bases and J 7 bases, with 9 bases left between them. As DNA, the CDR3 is TGTGCCAGCAGCTTAGATTCGACACTCGGGGAGCTGTTTTTT. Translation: CASSLDSTLGELFF.

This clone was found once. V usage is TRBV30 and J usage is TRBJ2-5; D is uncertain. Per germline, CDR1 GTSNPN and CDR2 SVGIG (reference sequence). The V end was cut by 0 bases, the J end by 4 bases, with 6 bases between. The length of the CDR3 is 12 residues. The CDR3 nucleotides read TGTGCCTGGAGTGTACTCTTAGAGACCCAGTACTTC. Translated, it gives CAWSVLLETQYF.

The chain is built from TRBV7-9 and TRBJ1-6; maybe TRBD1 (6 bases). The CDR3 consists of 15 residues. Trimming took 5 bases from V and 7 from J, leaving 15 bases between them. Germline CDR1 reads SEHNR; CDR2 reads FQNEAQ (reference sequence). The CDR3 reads CASSPKTGGNSPLHF. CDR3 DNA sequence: TGTGCCAGCAGCCCTAAGACAGGTGGGAATTCACCCCTCCACTTT. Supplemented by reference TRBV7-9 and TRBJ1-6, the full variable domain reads DTGVSQNPRHKITKRGQNVTFRCDPISEHNRLYWYRQTLGQGPEFLTYFQNEAQLEKSRLLSDRFSAERPKGSFSTLEIQRTEQGDSAMYLCASSPKTGGNSPLHFGNGTRLTVT.

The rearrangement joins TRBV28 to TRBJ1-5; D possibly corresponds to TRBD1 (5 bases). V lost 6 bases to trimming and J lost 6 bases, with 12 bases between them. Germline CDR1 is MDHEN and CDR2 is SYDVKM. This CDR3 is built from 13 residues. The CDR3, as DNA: TGTGCCAGCAGATCATCAGGGCTTCAGCCCCAGCATTTT. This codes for CASRSSGLQPQHF.

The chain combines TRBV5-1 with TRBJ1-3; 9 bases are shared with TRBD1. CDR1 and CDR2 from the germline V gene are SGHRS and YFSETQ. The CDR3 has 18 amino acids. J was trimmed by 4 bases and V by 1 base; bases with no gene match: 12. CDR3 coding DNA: TGCGCCAGCAGCTTGTCTTGGGGACAGGGAACAAACGGAAACACCATATATTTT. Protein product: CASSLSWGQGTNGNTIYF.

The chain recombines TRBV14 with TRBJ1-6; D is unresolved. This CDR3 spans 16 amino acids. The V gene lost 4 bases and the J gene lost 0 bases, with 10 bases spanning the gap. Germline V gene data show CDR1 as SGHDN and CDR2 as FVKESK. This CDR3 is CASSLKLSSYNSPLHF. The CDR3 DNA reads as TGTGCCAGCAGCCTCAAACTGAGCTCCTATAATTCACCCCTCCACTTT.

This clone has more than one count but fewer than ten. CDR3 amino acids: CASGQYNEQFF. The CDR3 DNA reads TGCGCCAGCGGACAGTACAATGAGCAGTTCTTC. J is TRBJ2-1 and V is TRBV10-1, with D perhaps matching TRBD1 (6 bases). The germline V gene has CDR1 WNHNN and CDR2 SYGVQD (reference sequence). V lost 8 bases, J lost 4 bases, and 6 bases lay in between. The CDR3 sequence is 11 residues long.

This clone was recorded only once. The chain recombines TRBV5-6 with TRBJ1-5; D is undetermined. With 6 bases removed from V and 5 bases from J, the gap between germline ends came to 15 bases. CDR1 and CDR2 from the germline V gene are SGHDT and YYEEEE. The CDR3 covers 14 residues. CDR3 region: CASKNRGSDQPQHF. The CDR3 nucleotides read TGTGCCAGCAAGAATCGAGGGTCCGATCAGCCCCAGCATTTT.

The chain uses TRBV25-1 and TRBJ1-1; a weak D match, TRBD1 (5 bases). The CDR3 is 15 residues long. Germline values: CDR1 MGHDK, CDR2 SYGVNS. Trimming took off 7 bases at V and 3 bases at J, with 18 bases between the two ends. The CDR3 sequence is CASILPTGEYTEAFF. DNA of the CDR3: TGTGCCAGCATTCTCCCCACGGGGGAGTACACTGAAGCTTTCTTT.

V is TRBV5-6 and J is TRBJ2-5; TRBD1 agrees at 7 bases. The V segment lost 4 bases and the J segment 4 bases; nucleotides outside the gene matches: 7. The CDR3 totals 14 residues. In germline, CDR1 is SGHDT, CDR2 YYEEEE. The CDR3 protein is CASSRVQGRETQYF. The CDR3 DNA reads TGTGCCAGCAGCCGAGTACAGGGGCGAGAGACCCAGTACTTC.

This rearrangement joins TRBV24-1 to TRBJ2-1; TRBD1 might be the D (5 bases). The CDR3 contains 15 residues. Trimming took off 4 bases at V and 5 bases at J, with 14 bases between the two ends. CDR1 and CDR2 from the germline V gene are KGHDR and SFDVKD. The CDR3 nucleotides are TGTGCCACCAGTGACCCCAGGGTACCCAACAATGAGCAGTTCTTC. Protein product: CATSDPRVPNNEQFF.

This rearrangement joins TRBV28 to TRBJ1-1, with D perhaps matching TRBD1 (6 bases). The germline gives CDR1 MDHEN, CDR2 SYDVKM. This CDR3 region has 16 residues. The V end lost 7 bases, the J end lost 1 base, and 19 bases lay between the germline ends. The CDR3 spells CASMEALRGENTEAFF. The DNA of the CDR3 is TGTGCCAGCATGGAGGCCTTGAGGGGGGAGAACACTGAAGCTTTCTTT.

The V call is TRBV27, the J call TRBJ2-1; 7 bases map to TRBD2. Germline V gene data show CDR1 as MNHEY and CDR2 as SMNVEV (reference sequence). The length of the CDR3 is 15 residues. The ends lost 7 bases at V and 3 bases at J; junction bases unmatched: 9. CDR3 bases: TGTGCCAGCACCCCCCTCGGGAGGAACTACAATGAGCAGTTCTTC. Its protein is CASTPLGRNYNEQFF.

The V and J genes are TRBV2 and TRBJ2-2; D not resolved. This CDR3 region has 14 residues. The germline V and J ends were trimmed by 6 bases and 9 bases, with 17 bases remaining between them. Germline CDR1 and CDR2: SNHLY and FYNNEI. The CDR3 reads CASSTSPVGRELFF. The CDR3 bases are TGTGCCAGCAGCACTTCGCCGGTGGGCAGGGAGCTGTTTTTT.

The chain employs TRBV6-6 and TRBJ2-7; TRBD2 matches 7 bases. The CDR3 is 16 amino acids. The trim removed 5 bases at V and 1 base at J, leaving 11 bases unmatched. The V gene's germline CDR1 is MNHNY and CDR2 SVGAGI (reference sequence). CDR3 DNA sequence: TGTGCCAGCAGTGACTATGGGGGGGTAAAGTCCTACGAGCAGTACGTC. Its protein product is CASSDYGGVKSYEQYV.

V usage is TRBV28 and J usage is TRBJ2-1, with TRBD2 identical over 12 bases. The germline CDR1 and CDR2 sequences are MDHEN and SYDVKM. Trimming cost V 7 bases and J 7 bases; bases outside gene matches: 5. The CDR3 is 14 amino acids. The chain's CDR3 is CASIRLAGVNEQFF. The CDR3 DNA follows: TGTGCCAGCATAAGACTAGCGGGGGTAAATGAGCAGTTCTTC. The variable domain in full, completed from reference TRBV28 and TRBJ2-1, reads DVKVTQSSRYLVKRTGEKVFLECVQDMDHENMFWYRQDPGLGLRLIYFSYDVKMKEKGDIPEGYSVSREKKERFSLILESASTNQTSMYLCASIRLAGVNEQFFGPGTRLTVL.

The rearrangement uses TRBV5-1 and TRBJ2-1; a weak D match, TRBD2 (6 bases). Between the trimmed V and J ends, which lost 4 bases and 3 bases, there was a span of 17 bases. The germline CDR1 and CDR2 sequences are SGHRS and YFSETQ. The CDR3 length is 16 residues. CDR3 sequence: CASSPRQAGFYNEQFF. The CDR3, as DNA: TGCGCCAGCAGCCCTAGGCAGGCGGGGTTCTACAATGAGCAGTTCTTC.

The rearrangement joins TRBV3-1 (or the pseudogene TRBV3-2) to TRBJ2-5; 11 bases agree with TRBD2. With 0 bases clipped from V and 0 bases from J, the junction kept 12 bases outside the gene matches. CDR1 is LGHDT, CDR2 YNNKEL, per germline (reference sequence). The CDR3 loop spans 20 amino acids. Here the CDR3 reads CASSQEVGASGGSYQETQYF. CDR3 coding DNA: TGTGCCAGCAGCCAAGAGGTGGGGGCTAGCGGGGGGTCGTACCAAGAGACCCAGTACTTC.

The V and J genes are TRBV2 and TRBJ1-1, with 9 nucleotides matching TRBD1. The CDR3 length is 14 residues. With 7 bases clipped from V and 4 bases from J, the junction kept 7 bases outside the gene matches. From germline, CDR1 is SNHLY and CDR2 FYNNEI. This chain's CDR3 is CASKLDRGATEAFF. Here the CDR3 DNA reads TGTGCCAGCAAGCTGGACAGGGGAGCCACTGAAGCTTTCTTT.

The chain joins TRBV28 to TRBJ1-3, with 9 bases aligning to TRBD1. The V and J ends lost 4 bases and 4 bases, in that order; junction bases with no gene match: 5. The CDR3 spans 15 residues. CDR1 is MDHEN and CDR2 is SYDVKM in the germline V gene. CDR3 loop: CASSSTGGSGNTIYF. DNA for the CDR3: TGTGCCAGCAGTTCCACAGGGGGCTCGGGAAACACCATATATTTT.

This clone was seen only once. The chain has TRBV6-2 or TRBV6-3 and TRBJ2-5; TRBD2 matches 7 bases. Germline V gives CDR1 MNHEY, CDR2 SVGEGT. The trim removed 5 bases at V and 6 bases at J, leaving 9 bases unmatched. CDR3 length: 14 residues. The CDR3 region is CASSRDYMAKTQYF. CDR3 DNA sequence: TGTGCCAGCAGTCGGGACTACATGGCCAAGACCCAGTACTTC.

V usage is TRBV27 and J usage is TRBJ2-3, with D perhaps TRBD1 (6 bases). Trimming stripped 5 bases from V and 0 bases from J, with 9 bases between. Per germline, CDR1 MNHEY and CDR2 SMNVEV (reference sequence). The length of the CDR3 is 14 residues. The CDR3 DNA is TGTGCCAGCAGTCTTACAGGGAGCACAGATACGCAGTATTTT. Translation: CASSLTGSTDTQYF.

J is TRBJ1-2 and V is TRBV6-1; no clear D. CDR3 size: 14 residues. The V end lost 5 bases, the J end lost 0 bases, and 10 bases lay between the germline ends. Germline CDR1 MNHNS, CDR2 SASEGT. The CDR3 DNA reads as TGTGCCAGCAGTTCTAGCGACTCTAACTATGGCTACACCTTC. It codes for CASSSSDSNYGYTF.